This entry describes one T cell receptor beta chain. CDR3 size: 12 residues. Trimming pared 5 bases from V and 9 bases from J, leaving 11 bases between. Germline-derived CDR1 and CDR2 are LGHDT and YNNKEL (reference sequence). This record belongs to a study of blood T cells in healthy people across ages. A J-beta primer mix and a sample-barcoded 5' primer were used in a second PCR of roughly 6 to 12 cycles. TCRdb reanalysed the 5' RACE reads using MiXCR and keeps one entry per CDR3 protein. The sample holds more than 450,000 distinct CDR3 sequences; over 25% are singletons and the top ten take over 3.5%. Separately, the same data were catalogued under a study of T cells of mothers and their children. That work adds: A few healthy Caucasian mothers gave samples, and so did their six children. Slightly higher, non-significant overlap characterized related mother-child pairs relative to unrelated pairs.

The sequencing input was blood. This chain links TRBV3-1 with TRBJ1-3; D remains unclear. This TCR was sampled from a boy aged 2 to 9 in good health. CDR3 DNA: TGTGCCAGCAGCGAGGGCCGGGGCACCATATATTTT. This sequence encodes CASSEGRGTIYF. Full variable domain (missing parts from reference TRBV3-1 and TRBJ1-3): DTAVSQTPKYLVTQMGNDKSIKCEQNLGHDTMYWYKQDSKKFLKIMFSYNNKELIINETVPNRFSPKSPDKAHLNLHINSLELGDSAVYFCASSEGRGTIYFGEGSWLTVV.